This TCR beta chain was recorded in a study of shared clonotypes between healthy human individuals. Concerning this clone itself: A far larger clone is just one base off, so this is likely a read error.

The CDR3 loop spans 11 amino acids. Germline V gene data show CDR1 as DFQATT and CDR2 as SNEGSKA (reference sequence). The method was immunoSEQ multiplex PCR; TCRdb's version includes in-frame clones alone and lacks a portion of them. The data contain about 560,000 clones, roughly 72% of them singletons. Sequenced material: PBMCs. The clonotype originates from a woman between 35 and 50 years old in good health. Some clones in this sample may be carry-over from other donors' samples. V is TRBV20-1 and J is TRBJ2-2; the D call may be TRBD1 or TRBD2 (5 bases each). The CDR3 here is CSATGSGELIF. In DNA form, the CDR3 reads TGCAGTGCTACAGGGTCCGGGGAGCTGATTTTT.